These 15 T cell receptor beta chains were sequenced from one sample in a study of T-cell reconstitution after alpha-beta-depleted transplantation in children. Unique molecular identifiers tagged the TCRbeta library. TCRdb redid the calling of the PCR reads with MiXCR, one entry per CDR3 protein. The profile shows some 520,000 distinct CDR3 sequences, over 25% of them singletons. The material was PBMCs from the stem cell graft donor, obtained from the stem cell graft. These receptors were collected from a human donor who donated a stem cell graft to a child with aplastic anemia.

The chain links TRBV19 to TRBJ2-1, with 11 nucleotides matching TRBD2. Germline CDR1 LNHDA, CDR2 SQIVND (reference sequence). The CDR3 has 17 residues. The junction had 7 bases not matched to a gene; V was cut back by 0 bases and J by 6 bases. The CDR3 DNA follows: TGTGCCAGTAGTATAGATCCCCTAGCGGGAGGTATCAATGAGCAGTTCTTC. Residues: CASSIDPLAGGINEQFF.

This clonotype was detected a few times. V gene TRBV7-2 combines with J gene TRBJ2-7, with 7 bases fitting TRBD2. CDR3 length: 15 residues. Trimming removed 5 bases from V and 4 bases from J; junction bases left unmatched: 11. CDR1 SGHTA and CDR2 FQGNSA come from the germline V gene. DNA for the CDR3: TGTGCCAGCAGCCCCCCTAGCGGCACACAATACGAGCAGTACTTC. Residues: CASSPPSGTQYEQYF.

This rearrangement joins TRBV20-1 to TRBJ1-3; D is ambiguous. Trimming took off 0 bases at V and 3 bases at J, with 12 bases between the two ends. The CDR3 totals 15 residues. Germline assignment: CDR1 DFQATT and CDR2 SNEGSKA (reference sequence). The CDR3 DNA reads TGCAGTGCTAGAGATATTGCCCCTTATGGAAACACCATATATTTT. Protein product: CSARDIAPYGNTIYF.

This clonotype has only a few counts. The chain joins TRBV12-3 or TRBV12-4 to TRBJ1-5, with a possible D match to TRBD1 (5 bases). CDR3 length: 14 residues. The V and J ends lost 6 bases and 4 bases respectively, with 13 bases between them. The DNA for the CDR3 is TGTGCCAGCAGGCGGACACAGACAAATCAGCCCCAGCATTTT. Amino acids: CASRRTQTNQPQHF.

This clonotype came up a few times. Here the CDR3 reads CASSPRLYSGRVENEQFF. CDR3 nucleotide sequence: TGTGCCAGCAGCCCACGGCTATATAGCGGGAGGGTTGAGAATGAGCAGTTCTTC. The chain employs TRBV7-7 and TRBJ2-1; TRBD2 matches at 11 bases. This CDR3 has 18 residues. V dropped 5 bases and J dropped 7; count of bases not matched to a gene: 16. Germline lookup yields CDR1 SSHAT and CDR2 FNYEAQ (reference sequence). The full variable domain, with the rest looked up from reference TRBV7-7 and TRBJ2-1, is GAGVSQSPRYKVTKRGQDVTLRCDPISSHATLYWYQQALGQGPEFLTYFNYEAQPDKSGLPSDRFSAERPEGSISTLTIQRTEQRDSAMYRCASSPRLYSGRVENEQFFGPGTRLTVL.

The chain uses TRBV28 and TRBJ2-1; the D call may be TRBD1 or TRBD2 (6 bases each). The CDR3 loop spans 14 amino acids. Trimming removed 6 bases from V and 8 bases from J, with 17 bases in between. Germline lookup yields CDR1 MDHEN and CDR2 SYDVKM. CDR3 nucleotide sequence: TGTGCCAGCAGAAGGGGGGACCTCCCCGATGAGCAGTTCTTC. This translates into CASRRGDLPDEQFF.

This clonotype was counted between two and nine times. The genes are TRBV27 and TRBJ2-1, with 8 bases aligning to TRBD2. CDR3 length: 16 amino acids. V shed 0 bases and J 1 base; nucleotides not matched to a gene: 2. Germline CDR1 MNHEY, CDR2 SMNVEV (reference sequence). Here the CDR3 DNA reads TGTGCCAGCAGTTTATCGGCGGGGGGTTCCTACAATGAGCAGTTCTTC. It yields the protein CASSLSAGGSYNEQFF.

Written as DNA, the CDR3 is TGTGCCAGCAGTTTTACCAGCTCCGAAGCTTTCTTT. Amino acids: CASSFTSSEAFF. The chain is built from TRBV6-6 and TRBJ1-1, with D hard to call. Germline CDR1 MNHNY, CDR2 SVGAGI (reference sequence). This CDR3 is built from 12 residues. V was cut by 4 bases and J by 8 bases, with 11 bases left in between.

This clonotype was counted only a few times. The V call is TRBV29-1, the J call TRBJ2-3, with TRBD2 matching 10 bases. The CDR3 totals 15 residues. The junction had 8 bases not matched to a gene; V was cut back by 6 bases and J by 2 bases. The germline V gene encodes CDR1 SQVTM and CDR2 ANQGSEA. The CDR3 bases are TGCAGCGTCGCCCCAGGGACTAGCGTCACAGATACGCAGTATTTT. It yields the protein CSVAPGTSVTDTQYF.

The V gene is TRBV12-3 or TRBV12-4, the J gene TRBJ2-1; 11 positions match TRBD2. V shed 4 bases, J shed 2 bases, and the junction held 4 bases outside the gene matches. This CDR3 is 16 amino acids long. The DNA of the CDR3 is TGTGCCAGCAGTTCGACTAGCGGGACGGCCTACAATGAGCAGTTCTTC. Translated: CASSSTSGTAYNEQFF.

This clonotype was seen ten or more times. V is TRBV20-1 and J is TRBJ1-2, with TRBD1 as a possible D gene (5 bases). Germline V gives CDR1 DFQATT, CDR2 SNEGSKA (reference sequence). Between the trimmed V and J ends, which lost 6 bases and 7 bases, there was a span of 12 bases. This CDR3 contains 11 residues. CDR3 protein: CSAPPGPGYTF. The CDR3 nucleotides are TGCAGTGCGCCACCGGGACCTGGCTACACCTTC.

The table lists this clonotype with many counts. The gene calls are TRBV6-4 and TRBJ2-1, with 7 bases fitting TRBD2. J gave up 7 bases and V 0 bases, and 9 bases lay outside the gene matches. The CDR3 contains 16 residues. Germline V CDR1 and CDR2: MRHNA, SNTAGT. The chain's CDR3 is CASSDSASGGSNEQFF. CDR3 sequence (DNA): TGTGCCAGCAGTGACTCGGCTAGCGGCGGTTCTAATGAGCAGTTCTTC.

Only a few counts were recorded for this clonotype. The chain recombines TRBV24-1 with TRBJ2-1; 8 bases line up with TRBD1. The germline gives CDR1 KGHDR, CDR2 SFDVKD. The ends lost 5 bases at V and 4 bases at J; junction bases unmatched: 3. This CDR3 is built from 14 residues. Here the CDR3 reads CATSVQGEYNEQFF. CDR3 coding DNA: TGTGCCACCAGTGTACAGGGGGAGTACAATGAGCAGTTCTTC.

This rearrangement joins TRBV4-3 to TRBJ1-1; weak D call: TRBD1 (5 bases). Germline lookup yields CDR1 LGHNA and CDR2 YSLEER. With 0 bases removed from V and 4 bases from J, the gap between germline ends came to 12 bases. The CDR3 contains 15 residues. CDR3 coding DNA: TGCGCCAGCAGCCAAGAGGGGACGGTCCTCACTGAAGCTTTCTTT. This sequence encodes CASSQEGTVLTEAFF.

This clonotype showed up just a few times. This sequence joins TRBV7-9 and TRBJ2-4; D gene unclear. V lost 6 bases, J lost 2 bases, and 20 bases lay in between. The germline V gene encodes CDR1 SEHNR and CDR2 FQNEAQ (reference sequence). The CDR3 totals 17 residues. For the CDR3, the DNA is TGTGCCAGCAGTCCTGGAGACCAATGGCTTTCCAAAAACATTCAGTACTTC. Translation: CASSPGDQWLSKNIQYF.